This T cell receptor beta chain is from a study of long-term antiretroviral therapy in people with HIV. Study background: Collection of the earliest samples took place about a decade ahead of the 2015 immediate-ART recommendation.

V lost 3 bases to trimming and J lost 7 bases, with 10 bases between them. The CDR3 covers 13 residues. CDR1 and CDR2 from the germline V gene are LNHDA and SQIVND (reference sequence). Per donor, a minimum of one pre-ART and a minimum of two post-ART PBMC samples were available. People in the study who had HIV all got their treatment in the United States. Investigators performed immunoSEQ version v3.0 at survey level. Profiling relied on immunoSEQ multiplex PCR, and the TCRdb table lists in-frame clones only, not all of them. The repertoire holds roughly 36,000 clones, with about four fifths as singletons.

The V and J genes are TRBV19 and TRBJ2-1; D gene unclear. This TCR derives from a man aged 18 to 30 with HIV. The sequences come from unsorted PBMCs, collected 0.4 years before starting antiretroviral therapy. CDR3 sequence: CASSIGSLNEQFF. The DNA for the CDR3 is TGTGCCAGTAGTATTGGTAGCTTGAATGAGCAGTTCTTC.